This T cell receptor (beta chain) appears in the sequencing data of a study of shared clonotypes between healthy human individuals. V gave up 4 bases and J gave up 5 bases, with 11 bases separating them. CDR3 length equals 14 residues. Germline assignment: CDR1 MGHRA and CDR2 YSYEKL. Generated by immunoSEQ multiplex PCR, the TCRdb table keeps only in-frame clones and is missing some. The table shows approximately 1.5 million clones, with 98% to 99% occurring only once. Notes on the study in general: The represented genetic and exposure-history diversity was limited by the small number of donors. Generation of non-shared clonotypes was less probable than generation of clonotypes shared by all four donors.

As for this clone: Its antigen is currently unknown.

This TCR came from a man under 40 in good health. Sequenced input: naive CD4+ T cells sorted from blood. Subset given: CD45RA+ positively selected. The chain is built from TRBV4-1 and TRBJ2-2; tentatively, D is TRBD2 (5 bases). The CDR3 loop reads CASSLTEGTGELFF. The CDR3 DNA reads TGCGCCAGCAGCCTCACTGAGGGAACCGGGGAGCTGTTTTTT.